The rows below give T cell receptor beta chains drawn from one sample of a study of blood T cell repertoires in COVID-19. Profiled with immunoSEQ multiplex PCR; TCRdb holds only in-frame clones, not every one. The table shows about 290,000 clones, with about 85% occurring only once. The sequenced sample consisted of peripheral blood. Receptors originate from a woman aged 50 to 60 with active or convalescent COVID-19. The CDR3 runs from the conserved cysteine through the conserved F or W. D genes are given only for firm matches. Where a row states a size, it is once, few, many or the class of an expanded clone; other rows omit it.

v_gene	j_gene	d_gene	abundance	CDR3nt	CDR3aa
TRBV5-6	TRBJ1-1	NA	NA	TGTGCCAGCAGCCCGATTCAGAGGCGGTCCCTTGCCGGCAACACTGAAGCTTTCTTT	CASSPIQRRSLAGNTEAFF
TRBV4-1	TRBJ2-2	TRBD1	NA	TGCGCCAGCAGCCAAGATCGGACAGGGTACGGCGGGGAGCTGTTTTTT	CASSQDRTGYGGELFF
TRBV5-1	TRBJ1-1	TRBD1	NA	TGCGCCAGCAGCGGGACAGGGATGAACACTGAAGCTTTCTTT	CASSGTGMNTEAFF
TRBV4-1	TRBJ1-4	NA	NA	TGCGCCAGCAGCCGCGGATTCGCAACTAATGAAAAACTGTTTTTT	CASSRGFATNEKLFF
TRBV6-1	TRBJ1-2	TRBD1	many	TGTGCCAGCAGTGGGGGCAGGGGGCGTTCTAACTATGGCTACACCTTC	CASSGGRGRSNYGYTF
TRBV9	TRBJ2-1	TRBD2	NA	TGTGCCAGCAGCACCCAAGCGGGAGGAATGGTTGAGCAGTTCTTC	CASSTQAGGMVEQFF
TRBV4-2	TRBJ2-7	TRBD2	many	TGTGCCAGCAGCCAAGAACTTTCGGGACTAGCATCCTACGAGCAGTACTTC	CASSQELSGLASYEQYF
TRBV28	TRBJ1-6	TRBD1	NA	TGTGCCAGCAGTGCTCGACAGGGTAGATCTTCACCCCTCCACTTT	CASSARQGRSSPLHF
TRBV5-4	TRBJ1-2	TRBD1	few	TGTGCCACACAACCGACAGGGGACGGGGGCTACACCTTC	CATQPTGDGGYTF
TRBV23-1	TRBJ2-7	NA	NA	TGCGCCAGCAGTCAATCGACAGGTCTTTCCCCCTCCTACGAGCAGTACTTC	CASSQSTGLSPSYEQYF
TRBV7-9	TRBJ2-1	TRBD2	NA	TGTGCCAGCAGCTCCGGGACTAGCGTCAATGAGCAGTTCTTC	CASSSGTSVNEQFF
TRBV7-9	TRBJ2-1	TRBD2	NA	TGTGCCAGCAGCGGACTAGCGGATCTCAATGAGCAGTTCTTC	CASSGLADLNEQFF
TRBV20-1	TRBJ2-7	TRBD2	NA	TGCAGTGCTAGTAGGGGGTCGGGAGGGATCTACGAGCAGTACTTC	CSASRGSGGIYEQYF
TRBV12-3/TRBV12-4	TRBJ2-7	NA	NA	TGTGCCAGCAGCCCAACAGGTATCGAGCAGTACTTC	CASSPTGIEQYF
TRBV15	TRBJ2-3	NA	few	TGTGCCACCAGCAGAGGCGGCGGTACAGATACGCAGTATTTT	CATSRGGGTDTQYF
TRBV13	TRBJ2-2	TRBD2	NA	TGTGCCAGCAGCTGGGGACTAGCGGAAGTTACCGGGGAGCTGTTTTTT	CASSWGLAEVTGELFF
TRBV7-2	TRBJ1-3	TRBD1	NA	TGTGCCAGCAGCTACCAGGGGGCTGGAAACACCATATATTTT	CASSYQGAGNTIYF
TRBV30	TRBJ1-2	NA	few	TGTGCCTGGAGTCCTACAGGGTGGGGCGTAGATGGCTACACCTTC	CAWSPTGWGVDGYTF
TRBV19	TRBJ1-2	TRBD1	NA	TGTGCCAGTAGTGGCCACCCCGGGACAGTTTATGGCTACACCTTC	CASSGHPGTVYGYTF
TRBV6-5	TRBJ1-4	NA	NA	TGTGCCAGCAGCTCGCGGGGGTGGAGTGAAAAACTGTTTTTT	CASSSRGWSEKLFF
TRBV2	TRBJ1-5	NA	NA	TGTGCCAGCGGACCAGGGAGGGATCAGCCCCAGCATTTT	CASGPGRDQPQHF
TRBV7-9	TRBJ2-7	NA	NA	TGTGCCAGCAGGGGGGCAGTCCTGGAGGAGCAGTACTTC	CASRGAVLEEQYF
TRBV3-1/TRBV3-2	TRBJ2-7	NA	NA	TGTGCCAGCAGTCCACCCCTGGGGACTCTCGAGCAGTACTTC	CASSPPLGTLEQYF
TRBV5-1	TRBJ2-7	TRBD1	many	TGCGCCAGCAGCTTTCGGGACAGGGGGAACGAGCAGTACTTC	CASSFRDRGNEQYF
TRBV19	TRBJ1-1	TRBD1	NA	TGTGCCAGTAGTACAAGACAGGGGGTGGCTGAAGCTTTCTTT	CASSTRQGVAEAFF
TRBV2	TRBJ1-1	TRBD1	NA	TGTGCCAGCAGTGAAGCAAACAGGGGAACTGAAGCTTTCTTT	CASSEANRGTEAFF
TRBV4-1	TRBJ2-7	NA	NA	TGCGCCAGCAGCCATAACGACAGGAGCTCCTACGAGCAGTACTTC	CASSHNDRSSYEQYF
TRBV7-9	TRBJ1-2	TRBD1	once	TGTGCCAGCAGAGGGACAGGGAATGGCTACACCTTC	CASRGTGNGYTF
TRBV20-1	TRBJ1-2	TRBD1	NA	TGCAGTGCTAGTCAGGGGGCGCTCCCCCCCTATGGCTACACCTTC	CSASQGALPPYGYTF
TRBV20-1	TRBJ1-5	NA	NA	TGCAGTGCTAGTAAGGGTAGGGGTCAGCCCCAGCATTTT	CSASKGRGQPQHF
TRBV2	TRBJ1-1	TRBD1	NA	TGTGCCAGCAGTGAAGCGCTTCACTCGGCAGGGGGAGTTAAAGCTTTCTTT	CASSEALHSAGGVKAFF
TRBV6-5	TRBJ1-2	NA	NA	TGTGCCAGCAACCCCTCGCGGCTTCCCTATGGCTACACCTTC	CASNPSRLPYGYTF
TRBV5-1	TRBJ2-4	NA	NA	TGCGCCAGCAGCGGGGGGAGTGGAGGAGGGGAAAACATTCAGTACTTC	CASSGGSGGGENIQYF
TRBV7-9	TRBJ2-1	TRBD2	once	TGTGCCAGCAGCTCCGGGACTAGTTTCTACAATGAGCAGTTCTTC	CASSSGTSFYNEQFF
TRBV19	TRBJ2-1	TRBD2	NA	TGTGCCAGTAGTATAGGTCTAGCGGGAACGAATGAGCAGTTCTTC	CASSIGLAGTNEQFF
TRBV25-1	TRBJ2-2	NA	NA	TGTGCCAGCGCCCCGGGGGGCCATAACACCGGGGAGCTGTTTTTT	CASAPGGHNTGELFF
TRBV6-5	TRBJ1-1	NA	NA	TGTGCCAGCAGTCCCCTAGGGGGGAACACTGAAGCTTTCTTT	CASSPLGGNTEAFF
TRBV12-3/TRBV12-4	TRBJ2-7	NA	NA	TGTGCCAGCAGTTCCGGGACTGGCTACGAGCAGTACTTC	CASSSGTGYEQYF
TRBV6-2/TRBV6-3	TRBJ1-5	NA	NA	TGTGCCAGCAGTTACGGAGGGGCTGGCAATCAGCCCCAGCATTTT	CASSYGGAGNQPQHF
TRBV6-2/TRBV6-3	TRBJ1-5	NA	NA	TGTGCCAGCAGCGACAACTTGGTTAGCAATCAGCCCCAGCATTTT	CASSDNLVSNQPQHF
TRBV18	TRBJ1-3	NA	NA	TGTGCCAGCCACGAGAGCTCTGGAAACACCATATATTTT	CASHESSGNTIYF
TRBV7-2	TRBJ1-5	TRBD1	NA	TGTGCCAGCAGACAGGGACAGAGCCTAAATCAGCCCCAGCATTTT	CASRQGQSLNQPQHF
TRBV5-5	TRBJ1-3	NA	NA	TGTGCCAGCAGCCTAGCGGGTCAGGACGCAGGCTCTGGAAACACCATATATTTT	CASSLAGQDAGSGNTIYF
TRBV5-1	TRBJ2-3	TRBD2	NA	TGCGCCAGCAGCTTGGCTGCGGGAGGGCCTTATACGCAGTATTTT	CASSLAAGGPYTQYF
TRBV6-5	TRBJ2-7	TRBD1	NA	TGTGCCAGCAGTTACGGGACAGTTCCCACCTACGAGCAGTACTTC	CASSYGTVPTYEQYF
TRBV28	TRBJ1-2	NA	NA	TGTGCCAGCAGCCCATGGACAGCGAACTATGGCTACACCTTC	CASSPWTANYGYTF
TRBV7-3	TRBJ2-1	NA	once	TGTGCCAGCAGCTGGGCGGGGAGGAGCTCCTACAATGAGCAGTTCTTC	CASSWAGRSSYNEQFF
TRBV3-1/TRBV3-2	TRBJ1-2	NA	once	TGTGCCAGCAGCCAAGAGCCGGGGGGCGCCTACTATGGCTACACCTTC	CASSQEPGGAYYGYTF
TRBV3-1/TRBV3-2	TRBJ2-7	NA	NA	TGTGCCAGCAGCCAAGCGGCAGGGCCCCTCCACGAGCAGTACTTC	CASSQAAGPLHEQYF
TRBV19	TRBJ1-2	NA	NA	TGTGCCACCCCGGGACCGACAGGCTATGGCTACACCTTC	CATPGPTGYGYTF
TRBV19	TRBJ1-1	NA	once	TGTGCCAGTACGCGGGGGGCTGGTGAGACTGAAGCTTTCTTT	CASTRGAGETEAFF
TRBV5-6	TRBJ1-6	NA	NA	TGTGCCAGCAGCTTGGTTTATCGGGGGGAACAAGGTTCACCCCTCCACTTT	CASSLVYRGEQGSPLHF
TRBV27	TRBJ2-1	NA	NA	TGTGCCAGCAGTTTCCTCCGACTCCCTCCCTCCTACAATGAGCAGTTCTTC	CASSFLRLPPSYNEQFF
TRBV6-1	TRBJ1-2	NA	NA	TGTGCCAGCAGTGAGCATGTCAGAGGCAGGGGATATGGCTACACCTTC	CASSEHVRGRGYGYTF
TRBV13	TRBJ2-7	TRBD2	NA	TGTGCCAGCAGTATAGCGGGAGGGACCTACGAGCAGTACTTC	CASSIAGGTYEQYF
TRBV7-2	TRBJ1-5	TRBD1	NA	TGTGCCAGCAGCTTAGCCGGGACAGGGAAGGGCAATCAGCCCCAGCATTTT	CASSLAGTGKGNQPQHF
TRBV19	TRBJ1-2	NA	NA	TGTGCCAGTAGTATCCAGGACAGCTTCTATGGCTACACCTTC	CASSIQDSFYGYTF
TRBV6-2/TRBV6-3	TRBJ2-7	NA	NA	TGTGCCAGCAGTGGCGGGACTCACTCCTACGAGCAGTACTTC	CASSGGTHSYEQYF